Listed below are T cell receptor beta chains from one sample, sequenced in a study of cytomegalovirus exposure and HLA in healthy donors. Clones were read by immunoSEQ multiplex PCR, and TCRdb kept only the in-frame ones, dropping some. The sample includes 150,000 to 200,000 clones, roughly 86% of them seen just once. The sequencing input was PBMCs. Receptors originate from a girl between 5 and 17 years old in good health and CMV-seropositive. The CDR3 runs from the conserved cysteine through the conserved F or W. D genes are given only for firm matches. Some rows have no size entry. The others give once, few or many, or a class for an expanded clone.

v_call: TRBV18; cdr3_length: 13; j_call: TRBJ1-2; d_call: -; clone_size: -; cdr3_nt: TGTGCCAGCTCACCCGACAGGAACTATGGCTACACCTTC; cdr3_aa: CASSPDRNYGYTF
v_call: TRBV4-1; cdr3_length: 15; j_call: TRBJ2-3; d_call: TRBD2; clone_size: -; cdr3_nt: TGCGCCAGCAGCCACCCGGGACTACACACAGATACGCAGTATTTT; cdr3_aa: CASSHPGLHTDTQYF
v_call: TRBV15; cdr3_length: 15; j_call: TRBJ2-5; d_call: TRBD2; clone_size: -; cdr3_nt: TGTGCCACCAGCAGAGATACGCGGGGGGAAGAGACCCAGTACTTC; cdr3_aa: CATSRDTRGEETQYF
v_call: TRBV4-1; cdr3_length: 16; j_call: TRBJ2-1; d_call: TRBD1; clone_size: -; cdr3_nt: TGCGCCAGCAGCCAAGATAATGGACAGGGTGCGAATGAGCAGTTCTTC; cdr3_aa: CASSQDNGQGANEQFF
v_call: TRBV7-9; cdr3_length: 14; j_call: TRBJ1-4; d_call: TRBD1; clone_size: -; cdr3_nt: TGTGCCAGCAGCTTCCAGGGGGCAAGTGAAAAACTGTTTTTT; cdr3_aa: CASSFQGASEKLFF
v_call: TRBV6-6; cdr3_length: 13; j_call: TRBJ1-2; d_call: TRBD1; clone_size: -; cdr3_nt: TGTGCCAGCAGAGAAGGGGGCCACTATGGCTACACCTTC; cdr3_aa: CASREGGHYGYTF
v_call: TRBV7-2; cdr3_length: 15; j_call: TRBJ2-2; d_call: TRBD2; clone_size: few; cdr3_nt: TGTGCCAGCAGGCGAGCGGGGGGAAACACCGGGGAGCTGTTTTTT; cdr3_aa: CASRRAGGNTGELFF
v_call: TRBV27; cdr3_length: 15; j_call: TRBJ1-1; d_call: TRBD1; clone_size: -; cdr3_nt: TGTGCCAGCAGTTCGGACAGGGGGTTTGGCACTGAAGCTTTCTTT; cdr3_aa: CASSSDRGFGTEAFF
v_call: TRBV5-1; cdr3_length: 13; j_call: TRBJ1-1; d_call: TRBD1; clone_size: -; cdr3_nt: TGCGCCAGCAGCTCGACAGGGGAGACTGAAGCTTTCTTT; cdr3_aa: CASSSTGETEAFF
v_call: TRBV9; cdr3_length: 15; j_call: TRBJ2-2; d_call: -; clone_size: -; cdr3_nt: TGTGCCAGCAGCGTAGGAACCCCGGGCACCGGGGAGCTGTTTTTT; cdr3_aa: CASSVGTPGTGELFF
v_call: TRBV6-6; cdr3_length: 16; j_call: TRBJ2-7; d_call: TRBD1; clone_size: -; cdr3_nt: TGTGCCAGCAGGCCGGCCCGGGACAGGGGGCAAGACGAGCAGTACTTC; cdr3_aa: CASRPARDRGQDEQYF
v_call: TRBV4-1; cdr3_length: 14; j_call: TRBJ1-5; d_call: -; clone_size: -; cdr3_nt: TGCGCCAGCAGCCAGCAGGGAATTTTTCAGCCCCAGCATTTT; cdr3_aa: CASSQQGIFQPQHF
v_call: TRBV10-3; cdr3_length: 15; j_call: TRBJ1-5; d_call: TRBD1; clone_size: few; cdr3_nt: TGTGCCATCAGAGACCGGGACAGGGAAGGTCAGCCCCAGCATTTT; cdr3_aa: CAIRDRDREGQPQHF